These T cell receptor beta chains were read from a single sample in a study of technical replicates of blood from several donors. TCRdb's copy holds only in-frame clones and misses some; the assay was immunoSEQ multiplex PCR. The sample lists approximately 70,000 clones, roughly 93% seen once, with roughly 0.4% in the top ten. Material for sequencing was T cells isolated from PBMCs. The receptors come from a human donor in good health. Both conserved end residues are part of each CDR3. D genes are given only for firm matches. Clone size appears in some rows only: once, few, many, or a class for an expanded clone.

j_call d_call clone_size v_call cdr3_aa cdr3_nt
TRBJ1-1 - once TRBV7-2 CASSLRVAVNTEAFF TGTGCCAGCAGCTTACGGGTAGCGGTGAACACTGAAGCTTTCTTT
TRBJ1-2 - - TRBV27 CASSTTVNYGYTF TGTGCCAGCAGCACGACAGTTAACTATGGCTACACCTTC
TRBJ2-7 - - TRBV5-6 CASSGGQLLGILYEQYF TGTGCCAGCAGCGGTGGACAGCTGCTAGGCATCCTCTACGAGCAGTACTTC
TRBJ1-2 TRBD1 - TRBV28 CASSFTGGLVYGYTF TGTGCCAGCAGTTTTACAGGGGGCTTAGTCTATGGCTACACCTTC
TRBJ1-1 TRBD1 - TRBV14 CASSQRTGANTEAFF TGTGCCAGCAGCCAAAGGACAGGGGCGAACACTGAAGCTTTCTTT
TRBJ1-3 - - TRBV6-1 CASLSGGSGNTIYF TGTGCCAGTCTTTCGGGGGGCTCTGGAAACACCATATATTTT
TRBJ2-7 - - TRBV6-6 CASSYIGSSYEQYF TGTGCCAGCAGTTACATCGGGTCTTCCTACGAGCAGTACTTC
TRBJ1-2 - - TRBV7-2 CASSLDSNYGYTF TGTGCCAGCAGCTTGGACAGTAACTATGGCTACACCTTC
TRBJ2-5 - - TRBV18 CASSRRGSVQETQYF TGTGCCAGCTCACGTAGGGGCAGTGTGCAAGAGACCCAGTACTTC
TRBJ1-4 TRBD1 - TRBV9 CASSPQGENEKLFF TGTGCCAGCAGCCCACAGGGGGAAAATGAAAAACTGTTTTTT
TRBJ1-3 - - TRBV14 CASSRGSGNTIYF TGTGCCAGCAGCCGAGGCTCTGGAAACACCATATATTTT
TRBJ1-2 - - TRBV20-1 CSARPGYGYTF TGCAGTGCTAGACCAGGCTATGGCTACACCTTC
TRBJ2-6 TRBD2 - TRBV4-3 CASSQGTSSSGANVLTF TGCGCCAGCAGCCAAGGGACTAGCAGCTCTGGGGCCAACGTCCTGACTTTC
TRBJ2-3 - - TRBV11-3 CASSSPGLNTDTQYF TGTGCCAGCAGCTCCCCGGGACTTAACACAGATACGCAGTATTTT
TRBJ1-1 - - TRBV25-1 CASTGNTEAFF TGTGCCAGCACAGGGAACACTGAAGCTTTCTTT
TRBJ2-1 TRBD2 - TRBV9 CASSEGGSTIYNEQFF TGTGCCAGCAGCGAGGGCGGGAGTACCATATACAATGAGCAGTTCTTC
TRBJ1-1 - - TRBV7-9 CASSLPRRNTEAFF TGTGCCAGCAGCTTACCCCGGAGGAACACTGAAGCTTTCTTT
TRBJ2-5 TRBD2 - TRBV11-2 CASSLGTSGSRETQYF TGTGCCAGCAGCTTGGGGACTAGCGGGAGTAGGGAGACCCAGTACTTC
TRBJ2-1 TRBD2 - TRBV23-1 CASSRRSGRSDNEQFF TGCGCCAGCAGTCGTCGTAGCGGGAGAAGCGACAATGAGCAGTTCTTC
TRBJ2-1 TRBD2 - TRBV27 CASRSLGGRTYNEQFF TGTGCCAGCAGATCCTTAGGCGGGAGGACCTACAATGAGCAGTTCTTC
TRBJ1-1 - - TRBV13 CASSSNLWGVNTEAFF TGTGCCAGCAGCTCTAATCTCTGGGGCGTGAACACTGAAGCTTTCTTT
TRBJ2-1 TRBD2 - TRBV28 CASSPGLAGAHEQFF TGTGCCAGCAGTCCCGGGCTAGCGGGAGCGCATGAGCAGTTCTTC
TRBJ1-1 - few TRBV2 CASSVAAGDTEAFF TGTGCCAGCAGTGTAGCCGCGGGCGACACTGAAGCTTTCTTT
TRBJ2-3 TRBD2 - TRBV9 CASSVRLAGPDTQYF TGTGCCAGCAGCGTGAGGCTAGCGGGGCCAGATACGCAGTATTTT
TRBJ1-2 TRBD1 - TRBV5-1 CASSFRQGAGYTF TGCGCCAGCAGCTTTAGGCAGGGGGCCGGCTACACCTTC
TRBJ1-4 - few TRBV18 CASSPTGIRREKLFF TGTGCCAGCTCACCAACCGGGATCCGACGGGAAAAACTGTTTTTT
TRBJ2-3 TRBD2 - TRBV7-9 CASTYPTSRHGTDTQYF TGTGCCAGCACCTACCCGACTAGCCGGCATGGCACAGATACGCAGTATTTT
TRBJ2-7 TRBD1 once TRBV30 CAWSVGRGLSYEQYF TGTGCCTGGAGTGTAGGCAGGGGGCTTTCCTACGAGCAGTACTTC
TRBJ1-1 - once TRBV6-5 CASSMSTVLNTEAFF TGTGCCAGCAGTATGTCGACAGTCTTGAACACTGAAGCTTTCTTT
TRBJ2-7 - - TRBV14 CASSPRDWGVEQYF TGTGCCAGCAGCCCCCGGGACTGGGGGGTGGAGCAGTACTTC
TRBJ1-2 - - TRBV7-9 CASSLSLGQLYGYTF TGTGCCAGCAGCTTAAGCTTAGGACAGCTATATGGCTACACCTTC
TRBJ2-6 - - TRBV9 CASSVGGLSGANVLTF TGTGCCAGCAGCGTAGGAGGGCTATCTGGGGCCAACGTCCTGACTTTC
TRBJ2-3 TRBD2 - TRBV14 CASSKRTSLFSTDTQYF TGTGCCAGCAGCAAACGGACTAGCCTATTCAGCACAGATACGCAGTATTTT
TRBJ1-4 - - TRBV9 CASSGTKQESDEKLFF TGTGCCAGCAGCGGAACGAAACAGGAGTCGGATGAAAAACTGTTTTTT
TRBJ2-3 - - TRBV11-3 CASSLDRAFSDTQYF TGTGCCAGCAGCTTAGACAGGGCTTTCTCAGATACGCAGTATTTT
TRBJ2-7 - - TRBV6-6 CASSYVPRSYEQYF TGTGCCAGCAGTTACGTTCCTCGCTCCTACGAGCAGTACTTC
TRBJ2-7 - once TRBV27 CASRPDPSGYRGEQYF TGTGCCAGCAGGCCCGACCCTTCGGGGTATCGTGGGGAGCAGTACTTC
TRBJ2-2 - - TRBV9 CASNLATGELFF TGTGCCAGCAACTTAGCTACCGGGGAGCTGTTTTTT
TRBJ1-5 - - TRBV6-1 CASSEKTGAQPQHF TGTGCCAGCAGTGAAAAGACAGGAGCTCAGCCCCAGCATTTT
TRBJ1-3 - - TRBV5-4 CASSLTHSSGNTIYF TGTGCCAGCAGCTTGACCCACAGCTCTGGAAACACCATATATTTT
TRBJ2-5 TRBD2 - TRBV7-3 CASSYSGRAWGETQYF TGTGCCAGCAGCTATAGCGGGAGGGCTTGGGGAGAGACCCAGTACTTC
TRBJ2-3 - - TRBV6-1 CASRGPSGTQYF TGTGCCAGCAGGGGCCCATCTGGTACGCAGTATTTT
TRBJ2-7 - - TRBV27 CASSLGQIIPGYYEQYF TGTGCCAGCAGCCTAGGCCAAATAATTCCAGGGTACTACGAGCAGTACTTC
TRBJ2-1 - - TRBV15 CATSSQRGGYYNEQFF TGTGCCACCAGCAGTCAACGGGGAGGCTACTACAATGAGCAGTTCTTC
TRBJ1-3 - - TRBV28 CASSLGGDGNTIYF TGTGCCAGCAGTTTAGGGGGGGACGGAAACACCATATATTTT
TRBJ2-5 - - TRBV10-3 CAISEEGETQYF TGTGCCATCAGTGAGGAGGGAGAGACCCAGTACTTC
TRBJ2-7 - - TRBV28 CASSPLYYEQYF TGTGCCAGCAGTCCCTTATACTACGAGCAGTACTTC
TRBJ2-4 - - TRBV11-3 CASSYNFRGRMKNIQYF TGTGCCAGCAGCTACAACTTCAGGGGACGGATGAAAAACATTCAGTACTTC
TRBJ1-4 - - TRBV19 CASSIGQLPNRWSNEKLFF TGTGCCAGTAGTATTGGACAGCTACCTAATCGGTGGTCTAATGAAAAACTGTTTTTT